This T cell receptor (beta chain) was identified in a study of cytomegalovirus exposure and HLA in healthy donors. As for this clone: What it binds is unknown. The identical CDR3 is also encoded by other nucleotide sequences in the sample.

V dropped 5 bases and J dropped 3 bases, with 5 bases sitting between them. This CDR3 region has 12 residues. Germline values: CDR1 SGHAT, CDR2 FQNNGV. Primers: 60 Vbeta forward and 13 Jbeta reverse. Sequencing was performed with immunoSEQ multiplex PCR; in TCRdb, only in-frame clones are kept and a portion is missing. The table has around 210,000 clones, roughly 78% seen once. Findings of the study overall: Analysis was carried out at a later point, and it linked a missense DCLRE1C variant to TCR beta V- and J-gene trimming. Associated with cytomegalovirus, according to the listing, were 150 to 200 TCR beta chains. Earlier analysis yielded a pattern in which most TCR beta V segments were productive about 90% or about 30% of the time.

The sequence was collected from a boy younger than 18 in good health and CMV-seronegative. Sequenced input: PBMCs. This chain joins TRBV11-2 and TRBJ1-3, with unresolved D. The CDR3 protein is CASSRGGNTIYF. The CDR3, as DNA: TGTGCCAGCAGCCGAGGTGGAAACACCATATATTTT.